This TCR beta chain was identified in a study of HIV-infected patients and healthy controls. This clonotype was observed a handful of times. TCRdb reprocessed the 5' RACE reads via MiXCR and lists one record per CDR3 protein. The table shows around 62,000 distinct CDR3 sequences, with approximately 21% occurring only once. Germline loops: CDR1 LGHDT, CDR2 YNNKEL (reference sequence). This CDR3 has 13 residues. Trimming took off 5 bases at V and 4 bases at J, with 8 bases between the two ends. The sequence derives from a human donor in good health. Sequences were obtained from CD4+ T cells from blood. V usage is TRBV3-1 and J usage is TRBJ2-2; a weak D match, TRBD2 (5 bases). The CDR3 region is CASSTRGTGELFF. The CDR3 DNA is TGTGCCAGCAGCACCCGGGGCACCGGGGAGCTGTTTTTT.